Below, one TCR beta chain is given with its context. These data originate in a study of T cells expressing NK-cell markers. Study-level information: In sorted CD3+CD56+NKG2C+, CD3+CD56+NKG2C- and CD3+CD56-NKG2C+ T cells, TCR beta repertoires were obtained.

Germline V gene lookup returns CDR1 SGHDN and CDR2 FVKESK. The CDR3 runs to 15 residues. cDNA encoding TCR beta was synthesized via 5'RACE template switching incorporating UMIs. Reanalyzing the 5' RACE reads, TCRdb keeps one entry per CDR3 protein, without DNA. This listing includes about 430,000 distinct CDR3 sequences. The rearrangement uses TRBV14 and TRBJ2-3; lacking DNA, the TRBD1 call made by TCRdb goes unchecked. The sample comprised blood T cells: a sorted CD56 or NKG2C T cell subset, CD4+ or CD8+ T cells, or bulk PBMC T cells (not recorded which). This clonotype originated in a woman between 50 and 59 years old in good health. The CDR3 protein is CASSRRGARTDTQYF.